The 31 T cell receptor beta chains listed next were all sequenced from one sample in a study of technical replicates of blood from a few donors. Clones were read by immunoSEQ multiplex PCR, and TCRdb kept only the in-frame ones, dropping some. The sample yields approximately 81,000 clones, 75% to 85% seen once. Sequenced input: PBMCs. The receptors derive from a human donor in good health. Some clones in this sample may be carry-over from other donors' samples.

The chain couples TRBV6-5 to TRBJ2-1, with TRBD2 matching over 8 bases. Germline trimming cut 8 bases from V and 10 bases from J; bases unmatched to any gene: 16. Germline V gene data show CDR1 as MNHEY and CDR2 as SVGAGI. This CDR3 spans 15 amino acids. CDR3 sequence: CASERATAGVGEQFF. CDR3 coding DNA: TGTGCCAGCGAACGAGCCACAGCGGGAGTTGGGGAGCAGTTCTTC.

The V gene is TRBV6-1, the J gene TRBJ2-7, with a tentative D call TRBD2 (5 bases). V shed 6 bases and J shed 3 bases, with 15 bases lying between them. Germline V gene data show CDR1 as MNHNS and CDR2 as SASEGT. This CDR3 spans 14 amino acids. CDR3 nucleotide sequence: TGTGCCAGCAGGACCCCGGGGAGAGGCTACGAGCAGTACTTC. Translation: CASRTPGRGYEQYF.

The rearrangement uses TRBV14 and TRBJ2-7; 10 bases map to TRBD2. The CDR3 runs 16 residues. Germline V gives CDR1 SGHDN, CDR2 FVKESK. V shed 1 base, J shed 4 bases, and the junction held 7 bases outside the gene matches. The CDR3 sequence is CASSQGWASGSYEQYF. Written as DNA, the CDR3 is TGTGCCAGCAGCCAAGGTTGGGCTAGCGGGAGTTACGAGCAGTACTTC.

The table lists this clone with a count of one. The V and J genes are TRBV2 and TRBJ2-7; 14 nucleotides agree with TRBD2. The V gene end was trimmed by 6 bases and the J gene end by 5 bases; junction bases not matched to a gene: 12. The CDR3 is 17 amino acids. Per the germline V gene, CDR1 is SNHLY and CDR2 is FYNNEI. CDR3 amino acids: CASSPGLAGGGTNEQYF. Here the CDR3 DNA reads TGTGCCAGCAGCCCTGGACTAGCGGGAGGAGGAACGAACGAGCAGTACTTC.

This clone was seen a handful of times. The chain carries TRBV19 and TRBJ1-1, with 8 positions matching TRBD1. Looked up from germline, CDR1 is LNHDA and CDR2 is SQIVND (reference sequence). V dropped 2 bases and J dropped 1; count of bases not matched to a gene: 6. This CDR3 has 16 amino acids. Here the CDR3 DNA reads TGTGCCAGTAGTATATTAACAGGGGGACGGAACACTGAAGCTTTCTTT. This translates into CASSILTGGRNTEAFF.

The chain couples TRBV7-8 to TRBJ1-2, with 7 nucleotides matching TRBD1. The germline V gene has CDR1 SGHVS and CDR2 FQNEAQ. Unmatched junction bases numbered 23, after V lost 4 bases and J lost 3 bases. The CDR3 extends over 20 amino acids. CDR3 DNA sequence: TGTGCCAGCAGCTCGCGGGGCGCAGGGGGTTCATTGAGTTCGGACTATGGCTACACCTTC. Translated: CASSSRGAGGSLSSDYGYTF.

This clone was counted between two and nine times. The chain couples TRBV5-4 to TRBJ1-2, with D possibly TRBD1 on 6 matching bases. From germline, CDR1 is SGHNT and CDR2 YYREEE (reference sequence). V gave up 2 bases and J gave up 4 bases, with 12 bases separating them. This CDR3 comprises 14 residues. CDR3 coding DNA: TGTGCCAGCAGCTTAACCGGGACAAGCTATGGCTACACCTTC. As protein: CASSLTGTSYGYTF.

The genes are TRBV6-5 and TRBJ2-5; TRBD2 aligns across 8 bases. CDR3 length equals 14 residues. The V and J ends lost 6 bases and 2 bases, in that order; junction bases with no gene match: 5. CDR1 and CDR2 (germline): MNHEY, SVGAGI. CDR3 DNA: TGTGCCAGCAGCCTCGGCGGGGGGCAAGAGACCCAGTACTTC. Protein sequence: CASSLGGGQETQYF.

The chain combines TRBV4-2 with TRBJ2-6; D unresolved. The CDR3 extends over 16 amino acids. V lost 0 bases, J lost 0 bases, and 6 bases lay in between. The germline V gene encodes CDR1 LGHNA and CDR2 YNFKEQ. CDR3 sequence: CASSQDSLSGANVLTF. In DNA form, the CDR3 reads TGTGCCAGCAGCCAAGATTCACTCTCTGGGGCCAACGTCCTGACTTTC.

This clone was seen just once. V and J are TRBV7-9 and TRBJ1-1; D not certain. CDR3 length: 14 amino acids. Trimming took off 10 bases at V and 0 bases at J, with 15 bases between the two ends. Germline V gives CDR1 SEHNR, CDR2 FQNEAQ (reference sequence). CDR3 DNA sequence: TGTGCCACCGCAGCGGGGTTCATGAACACTGAAGCTTTCTTT. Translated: CATAAGFMNTEAFF.

The CDR3 DNA reads as TGTGCCAGCAGGGCAGGAGGGGAAAAACTGTTTTTT. It specifies CASRAGGEKLFF. J is TRBJ1-4 and V is TRBV28; D ambiguous. The CDR3 runs 12 residues. Trimming left V 6 bases short and J 8 bases short, with 10 bases between. From germline, CDR1 is MDHEN and CDR2 SYDVKM.

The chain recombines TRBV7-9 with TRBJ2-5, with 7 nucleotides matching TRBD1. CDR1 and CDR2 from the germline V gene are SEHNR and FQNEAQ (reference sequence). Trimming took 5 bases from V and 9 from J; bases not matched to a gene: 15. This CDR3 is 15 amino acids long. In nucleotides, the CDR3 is TGTGCCAGCAGCCGCTGGGGACAGCCGGCCCGCGCCCAGTACTTC. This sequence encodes CASSRWGQPARAQYF.

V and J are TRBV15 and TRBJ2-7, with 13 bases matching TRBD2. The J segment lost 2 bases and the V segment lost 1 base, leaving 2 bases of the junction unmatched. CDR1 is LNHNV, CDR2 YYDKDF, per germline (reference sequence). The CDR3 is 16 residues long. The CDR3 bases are TGTGCCACCAGCAGAGTCACTAGCGGGGGGGCCTACGAGCAGTACTTC. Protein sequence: CATSRVTSGGAYEQYF.

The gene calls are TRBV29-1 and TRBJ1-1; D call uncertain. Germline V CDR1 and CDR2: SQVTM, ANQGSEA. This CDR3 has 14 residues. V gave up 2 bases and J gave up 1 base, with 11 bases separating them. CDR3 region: CSVEFQAKNTEAFF. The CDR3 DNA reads TGCAGCGTTGAATTTCAGGCAAAGAACACTGAAGCTTTCTTT.

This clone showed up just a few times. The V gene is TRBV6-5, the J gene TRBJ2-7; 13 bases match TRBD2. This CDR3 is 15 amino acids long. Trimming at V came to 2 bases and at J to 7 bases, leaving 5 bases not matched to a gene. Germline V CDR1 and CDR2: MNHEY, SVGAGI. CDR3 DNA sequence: TGTGCCAGCAGTTACGGGACTAGCGGGATAGGGGAGCAGTACTTC. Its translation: CASSYGTSGIGEQYF.

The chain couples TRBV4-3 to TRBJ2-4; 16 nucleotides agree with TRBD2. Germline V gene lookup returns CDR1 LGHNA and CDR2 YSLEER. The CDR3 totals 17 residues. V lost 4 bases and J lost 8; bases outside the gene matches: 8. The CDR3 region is CASSPGTSGGGKDIQYF. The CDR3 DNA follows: TGCGCCAGCAGCCCGGGGACTAGCGGGGGGGGAAAGGACATTCAGTACTTC.

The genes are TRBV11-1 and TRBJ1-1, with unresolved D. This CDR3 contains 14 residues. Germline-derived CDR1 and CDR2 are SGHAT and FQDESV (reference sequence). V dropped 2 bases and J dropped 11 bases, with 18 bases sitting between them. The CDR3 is CASSLLSGVEGAFF. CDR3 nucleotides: TGTGCCAGCAGCTTACTCTCTGGGGTAGAGGGTGCTTTCTTT.

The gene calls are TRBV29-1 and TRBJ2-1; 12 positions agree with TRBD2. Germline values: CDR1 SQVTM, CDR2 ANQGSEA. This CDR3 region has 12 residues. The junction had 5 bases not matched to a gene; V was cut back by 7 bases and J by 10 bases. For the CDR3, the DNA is TGCAGCGCGCAGACTAGCGGGAGAGAGCAGTTCTTC. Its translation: CSAQTSGREQFF.

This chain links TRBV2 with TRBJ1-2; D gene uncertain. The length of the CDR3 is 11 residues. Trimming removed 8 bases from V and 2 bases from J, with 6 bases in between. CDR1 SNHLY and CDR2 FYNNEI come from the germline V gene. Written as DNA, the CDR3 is TGTGCCAGCCGAGAGAACTATGGCTACACCTTC. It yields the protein CASRENYGYTF. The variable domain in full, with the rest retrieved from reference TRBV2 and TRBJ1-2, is EPEVTQTPSHQVTQMGQEVILRCVPISNHLYFYWYRQILGQKVEFLVSFYNNEISEKSEIFDDQFSVERPDGSNFTLKIRSTKLEDSAMYFCASRENYGYTFGSGTRLTVV.

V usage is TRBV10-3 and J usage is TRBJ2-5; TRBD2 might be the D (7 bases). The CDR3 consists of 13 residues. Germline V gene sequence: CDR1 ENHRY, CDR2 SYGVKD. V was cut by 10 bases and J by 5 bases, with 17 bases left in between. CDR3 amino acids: CATEEGGRETQYF. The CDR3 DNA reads TGTGCCACGGAGGAGGGGGGGCGGGAGACCCAGTACTTC.

The CDR3 nucleotides read TGTGCCAGCAGCTCCCTCACAGGTGACCCTCTTCCCAACTATGGCTACACCTTC. Its translation is CASSSLTGDPLPNYGYTF. V gene TRBV7-9 combines with J gene TRBJ1-2; D might be TRBD1 (5 bases). CDR3 length: 18 amino acids. Trimming took 4 bases from V and 2 from J, leaving 23 bases between them. CDR1 and CDR2 (germline): SEHNR, FQNEAQ (reference sequence).

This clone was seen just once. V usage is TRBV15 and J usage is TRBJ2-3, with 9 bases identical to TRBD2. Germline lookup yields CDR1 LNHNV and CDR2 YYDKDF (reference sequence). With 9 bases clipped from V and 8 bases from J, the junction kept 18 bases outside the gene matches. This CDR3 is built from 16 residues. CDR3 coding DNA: TGTGCCACAGCCCGCGAGACTAGCGGACCCCCGAGTACGCAGTATTTT. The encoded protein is CATARETSGPPSTQYF.

The CDR3 DNA sequence: TGCGCCAGCAGCTCCGGAGCGCTAGCTCAAGAGACCCAGTACTTC. This codes for CASSSGALAQETQYF. The chain employs TRBV5-1 and TRBJ2-5, with D perhaps TRBD2 (5 bases). Germline CDR1 is SGHRS and CDR2 is YFSETQ. CDR3 length: 15 amino acids. The germline V and J ends were trimmed by 3 bases and 2 bases, with 14 bases remaining between them.

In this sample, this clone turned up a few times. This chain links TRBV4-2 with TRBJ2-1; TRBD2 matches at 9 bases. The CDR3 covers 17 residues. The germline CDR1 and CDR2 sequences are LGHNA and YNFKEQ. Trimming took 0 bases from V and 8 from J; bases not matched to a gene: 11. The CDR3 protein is CASSQESLAGAVDEQFF. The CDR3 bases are TGTGCCAGCAGCCAAGAGTCATTAGCGGGGGCCGTGGATGAGCAGTTCTTC.

CDR3 sequence (DNA): TGCGCCAGCAGCCAGACGGGGGGCGGTTCACCCCTCCACTTT. Protein sequence: CASSQTGGGSPLHF. V usage is TRBV4-1 and J usage is TRBJ1-6; D is perhaps TRBD1 (6 bases). The V end was cut by 3 bases, the J end by 9 bases, with 12 bases between. CDR3 length: 14 residues. CDR1 is MGHRA and CDR2 is YSYEKL in the germline V gene.

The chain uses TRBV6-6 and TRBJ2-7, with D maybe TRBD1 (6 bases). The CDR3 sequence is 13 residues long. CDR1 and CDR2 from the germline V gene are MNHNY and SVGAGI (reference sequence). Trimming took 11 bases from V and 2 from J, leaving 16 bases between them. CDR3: CALGARGTYEQYF. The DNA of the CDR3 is TGTGCCCTGGGGGCGAGGGGAACCTACGAGCAGTACTTC.

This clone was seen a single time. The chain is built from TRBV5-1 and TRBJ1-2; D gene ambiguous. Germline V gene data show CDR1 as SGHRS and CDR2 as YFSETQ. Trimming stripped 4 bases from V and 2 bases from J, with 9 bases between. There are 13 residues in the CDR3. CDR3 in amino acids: CASSPGENYGYTF. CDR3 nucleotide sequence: TGCGCCAGCAGCCCCGGGGAAAACTATGGCTACACCTTC.

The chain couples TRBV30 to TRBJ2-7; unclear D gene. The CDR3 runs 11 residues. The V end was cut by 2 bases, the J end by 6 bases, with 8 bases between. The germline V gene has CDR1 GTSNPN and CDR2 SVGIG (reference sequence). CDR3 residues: CAWSLSREQYF. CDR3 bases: TGTGCCTGGAGTCTTTCCCGCGAGCAGTACTTC.

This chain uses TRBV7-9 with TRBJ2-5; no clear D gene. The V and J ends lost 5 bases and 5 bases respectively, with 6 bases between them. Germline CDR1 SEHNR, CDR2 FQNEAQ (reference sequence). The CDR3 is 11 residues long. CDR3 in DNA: TGTGCCAGCAGCCTATGGGAGACCCAGTACTTC. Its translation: CASSLWETQYF.

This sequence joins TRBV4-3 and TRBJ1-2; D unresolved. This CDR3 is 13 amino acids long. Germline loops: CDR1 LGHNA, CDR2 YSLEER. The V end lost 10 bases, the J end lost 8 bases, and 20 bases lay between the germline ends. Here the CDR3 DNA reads TGCGCCAACCAAAGAAGCTTTGGTTGGGGCTACACCTTC. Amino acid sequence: CANQRSFGWGYTF.

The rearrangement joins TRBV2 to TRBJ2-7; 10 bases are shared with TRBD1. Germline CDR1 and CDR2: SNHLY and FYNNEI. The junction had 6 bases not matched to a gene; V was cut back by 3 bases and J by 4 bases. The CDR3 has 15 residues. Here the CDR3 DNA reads TGTGCCAGCAGTGAGGTCGGACAGGGGGGATACGAGCAGTACTTC. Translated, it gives CASSEVGQGGYEQYF.